Listed below are T cell receptor beta chains from one sample, sequenced in a study of blood T cell repertoires in COVID-19. Generated by immunoSEQ multiplex PCR, the TCRdb table keeps only in-frame clones and is missing some. The sample consists of about 260,000 clones, 85% to 90% of them appearing once. Specimen: peripheral blood. The origin of the receptors is a human donor in a cohort sampled during active COVID-19. CDR3s include the opening cysteine and the closing phenylalanine or tryptophan. Each record gives: V gene, clone size, D gene, J gene, CDR3 protein, CDR3 DNA. The D gene is left open where the match is weak. Some rows mark clone size as missing; the rest say once, few, many or name a class of expanded clone.

V gene: TRBV2; clone size: NA; D gene: NA; J gene: TRBJ1-3; CDR3 protein: CASSERGTRGTPVTIYF; CDR3 DNA: TGTGCCAGCAGTGAAAGGGGGACACGAGGGACCCCAGTCACCATATATTTT
V gene: TRBV19; clone size: NA; D gene: NA; J gene: TRBJ1-1; CDR3 protein: CASSIAHTYTEAFF; CDR3 DNA: TGTGCCAGTAGTATAGCGCACACCTACACTGAAGCTTTCTTT
V gene: TRBV14; clone size: NA; D gene: NA; J gene: TRBJ2-2; CDR3 protein: CASSQVPGTGELFF; CDR3 DNA: TGTGCCAGCAGCCAAGTTCCCGGTACCGGGGAGCTGTTTTTT
V gene: TRBV29-1; clone size: once; D gene: TRBD1; J gene: TRBJ2-2; CDR3 protein: CSVHIAPTGEAGELFF; CDR3 DNA: TGCAGCGTTCACATCGCGCCGACAGGGGAGGCCGGGGAGCTGTTTTTT
V gene: TRBV30; clone size: NA; D gene: TRBD1; J gene: TRBJ2-5; CDR3 protein: CAWSLGDRRETQYF; CDR3 DNA: TGTGCCTGGAGCCTAGGGGACAGACGGGAGACCCAGTACTTC
V gene: TRBV5-1; clone size: NA; D gene: TRBD2; J gene: TRBJ2-1; CDR3 protein: CASSRGSLSNEQFF; CDR3 DNA: TGCGCCAGCAGCCGCGGGAGTCTTTCTAATGAGCAGTTCTTC
V gene: TRBV19; clone size: NA; D gene: NA; J gene: TRBJ2-1; CDR3 protein: CASSISWQLSYNEQFF; CDR3 DNA: TGTGCCAGTAGTATCTCATGGCAGTTATCCTACAATGAGCAGTTCTTC
V gene: TRBV19; clone size: NA; D gene: NA; J gene: TRBJ2-5; CDR3 protein: CASSNQGWETQYF; CDR3 DNA: TGTGCCAGTAGTAATCAGGGATGGGAGACCCAGTACTTC
V gene: TRBV7-9; clone size: NA; D gene: NA; J gene: TRBJ1-1; CDR3 protein: CASTIYSEAFF; CDR3 DNA: TGTGCCAGCACCATATATTCGGAGGCTTTCTTT
V gene: TRBV7-8; clone size: NA; D gene: NA; J gene: TRBJ1-5; CDR3 protein: CASSLTENQPQHF; CDR3 DNA: TGTGCCAGCAGCTTGACGGAGAATCAGCCCCAGCATTTT
V gene: TRBV18; clone size: NA; D gene: TRBD2; J gene: TRBJ2-7; CDR3 protein: CASSPSGRAGEQYF; CDR3 DNA: TGTGCCAGCTCGCCTTCCGGGAGGGCCGGCGAGCAGTACTTC
V gene: TRBV19; clone size: few; D gene: TRBD1; J gene: TRBJ1-2; CDR3 protein: CASSRDRDPTYYGYTF; CDR3 DNA: TGTGCCAGTAGCCGGGACAGGGACCCTACTTACTATGGCTACACCTTC
V gene: TRBV7-2; clone size: NA; D gene: TRBD1; J gene: TRBJ2-5; CDR3 protein: CASSGGNRGETQYF; CDR3 DNA: TGTGCCAGCAGCGGAGGAAACAGGGGAGAGACCCAGTACTTC
V gene: TRBV7-2; clone size: NA; D gene: NA; J gene: TRBJ1-1; CDR3 protein: CASSLVRVGPGGTEAFF; CDR3 DNA: TGTGCCAGCAGCTTAGTACGGGTCGGCCCGGGGGGTACTGAAGCTTTCTTT
V gene: TRBV7-3; clone size: NA; D gene: TRBD2; J gene: TRBJ2-3; CDR3 protein: CASSPGLAVTDTQYF; CDR3 DNA: TGTGCCAGCAGCCCCGGACTAGCTGTCACAGATACGCAGTATTTT
V gene: TRBV15; clone size: NA; D gene: NA; J gene: TRBJ1-1; CDR3 protein: CATKFAGSGNEAFF; CDR3 DNA: TGTGCCACTAAATTCGCCGGGTCAGGGAATGAAGCTTTCTTT
V gene: TRBV19; clone size: NA; D gene: NA; J gene: TRBJ1-1; CDR3 protein: CASGRNRAPEAFF; CDR3 DNA: TGTGCCAGTGGAAGAAACAGGGCTCCTGAAGCTTTCTTT
V gene: TRBV10-3; clone size: NA; D gene: NA; J gene: TRBJ2-7; CDR3 protein: CAISESREQYF; CDR3 DNA: TGTGCCATCAGTGAGTCGCGGGAGCAGTACTTC
V gene: TRBV3-1/TRBV3-2; clone size: NA; D gene: TRBD2; J gene: TRBJ2-3; CDR3 protein: CASRTSGSVTQYF; CDR3 DNA: TGTGCCAGCAGGACTAGCGGGAGTGTTACGCAGTATTTT
V gene: TRBV3-1/TRBV3-2; clone size: NA; D gene: NA; J gene: TRBJ2-1; CDR3 protein: CASSISGQHAYNEQFF; CDR3 DNA: TGTGCCAGCAGTATATCCGGACAGCATGCCTACAATGAGCAGTTCTTC
V gene: TRBV10-3; clone size: NA; D gene: NA; J gene: TRBJ1-5; CDR3 protein: CAISDSQGIQPQHF; CDR3 DNA: TGTGCCATCAGTGATTCACAGGGAATTCAGCCCCAGCATTTT
V gene: TRBV4-3; clone size: NA; D gene: NA; J gene: TRBJ2-7; CDR3 protein: CASSQDLASRLSEQYF; CDR3 DNA: TGCGCCAGCAGCCAAGATCTTGCTAGCAGGTTAAGCGAGCAGTACTTC
V gene: TRBV5-1; clone size: NA; D gene: NA; J gene: TRBJ2-1; CDR3 protein: CASSLAWTNSYNEQFF; CDR3 DNA: TGCGCCAGCAGCTTGGCCTGGACTAACTCATACAATGAGCAGTTCTTC
V gene: TRBV7-8; clone size: few; D gene: NA; J gene: TRBJ1-1; CDR3 protein: CASSLVRTTTGSEAFF; CDR3 DNA: TGTGCCAGCAGCTTAGTGCGGACCACCACGGGGTCTGAAGCTTTCTTT
V gene: TRBV19; clone size: NA; D gene: NA; J gene: TRBJ1-3; CDR3 protein: CASSHQGNTIYF; CDR3 DNA: TGTGCCAGTAGTCATCAGGGAAACACCATATATTTT
V gene: TRBV18; clone size: NA; D gene: TRBD1; J gene: TRBJ1-1; CDR3 protein: CASSGTGSTEAFF; CDR3 DNA: TGTGCCAGCTCCGGGACAGGCTCCACTGAAGCTTTCTTT
V gene: TRBV6-5; clone size: NA; D gene: NA; J gene: TRBJ1-2; CDR3 protein: CASSYSRGGGYTF; CDR3 DNA: TGTGCCAGCAGTTACTCTAGGGGTGGTGGCTACACCTTC
V gene: TRBV10-1; clone size: NA; D gene: TRBD1; J gene: TRBJ1-4; CDR3 protein: CASSPGQGNEKLFF; CDR3 DNA: TGCGCCAGCTCGCCGGGACAGGGGAATGAAAAACTGTTTTTT
V gene: TRBV7-9; clone size: NA; D gene: NA; J gene: TRBJ2-3; CDR3 protein: CASSLGGAGRGTDTQYF; CDR3 DNA: TGTGCCAGCAGCTTAGGTGGGGCCGGCAGGGGCACAGATACGCAGTATTTT